The T cell receptor beta chain described here comes from a study of T cell responses to AZD1222 COVID-19 vaccine. Study-level information: Analysis merged second doses at about 4 or about 12 weeks. Study results and caveats: Compared with day 0, the breadth and depth of the Spike-specific TCR repertoire rose significantly after two doses of AZD1222. Spike was spanned by vaccine-associated CD4 TCRs, which were dominant at 160-218 and 743-854. Of spike-specific TCRs, nearly half reportedly target regions left unmutated in variants.

The method was immunoSEQ multiplex PCR; TCRdb's version includes in-frame clones alone and lacks a portion of them. The sample has around 130,000 clones; around 94% are singletons. With V trimmed by 8 bases and J by 2 bases, 5 bases remained unmatched. This CDR3 spans 13 amino acids. The germline gives CDR1 MNHEY, CDR2 SVGAGI. The count of this clone is one. The antigen is undetermined. The receptor was derived from an adult in good health. This chain joins TRBV6-5 and TRBJ2-7; 8 positions agree with TRBD2. The source was peripheral blood, collected on day 0 of AZD1222 vaccination. CDR3 sequence: CASRLAGAYEQYF. The CDR3 coding sequence is TGTGCCAGCCGGCTAGCGGGCGCCTACGAGCAGTACTTC.